The entry below gives a single T cell receptor beta chain sequence along with its context. Its matching antigen is unknown. Trimming shortened V by 4 bases and J by 3 bases, and 19 bases separated the two germline ends. This CDR3 has 16 residues. In germline, CDR1 is SGHRS, CDR2 YFSETQ. TCRdb's copy holds only in-frame clones and misses some; the assay was immunoSEQ multiplex PCR. The sample lists about 130,000 clones, more than 70% occurring once. The data are from a study of T cell responses to AZD1222 COVID-19 vaccine. Study-wide results and caveats: Spike-specific TCR breadth and depth rose after two AZD1222 doses.

This clonotype was sampled from an adult who received the AZD1222 COVID-19 vaccine. The material sequenced was peripheral blood, taken 28 days after the second AZD1222 dose. The V and J genes are TRBV5-1 and TRBJ2-5; TRBD2 might be the D (6 bases). In DNA, the CDR3 is TGCGCCAGCAGCGCCCGGGGACGGAGGGTGGAAGAGACCCAGTACTTC. Its protein is CASSARGRRVEETQYF.